This is a list of T cell receptor beta chains from one sample in a study of blood T cell repertoires in COVID-19. Clones were read by immunoSEQ multiplex PCR, and TCRdb kept only the in-frame ones, dropping some. The sample yields about 63,000 clones, about 80% seen once. The source material was peripheral blood. Receptors originate from a human donor in a cohort sampled during active COVID-19. Each CDR3 is given with its conserved first and last residue. A D gene is named only where the DNA matches it firmly. Clone size, where shown, is once, few, many, or a class for clones that have expanded.

d_call: -; clone_size: -; cdr3_length: 11; v_call: TRBV20-1; j_call: TRBJ2-7; cdr3_nt: TGCAGTGCTGGGTCGAGGTACGAGCAGTACTTC; cdr3_aa: CSAGSRYEQYF
d_call: TRBD1; clone_size: -; cdr3_length: 12; v_call: TRBV10-1; j_call: TRBJ2-2; cdr3_nt: TGCGCCAGCAGGGGACAGACCGGGGAGCTGTTTTTT; cdr3_aa: CASRGQTGELFF
d_call: -; clone_size: few; cdr3_length: 15; v_call: TRBV6-1; j_call: TRBJ2-1; cdr3_nt: TGTGCCAGCAGTGATCAGAGGGAATATTACAATGAGCAGTTCTTC; cdr3_aa: CASSDQREYYNEQFF
d_call: TRBD2; clone_size: -; cdr3_length: 16; v_call: TRBV11-3; j_call: TRBJ2-1; cdr3_nt: TGTGCCAGCAGCGCGGGACTAGCGGGAGGTCCCAATGAGCAGTTCTTC; cdr3_aa: CASSAGLAGGPNEQFF
d_call: -; clone_size: -; cdr3_length: 15; v_call: TRBV2; j_call: TRBJ1-6; cdr3_nt: TGTGCCAGCAGTGAGCAGGCCGGGAGTCTTTCACCCCTCCACTTT; cdr3_aa: CASSEQAGSLSPLHF
d_call: TRBD1; clone_size: -; cdr3_length: 15; v_call: TRBV5-1; j_call: TRBJ1-1; cdr3_nt: TGCGCCAGCAGCGTGTCAGGGGGCGGGAAGACTGAAGCTTTCTTT; cdr3_aa: CASSVSGGGKTEAFF
d_call: TRBD1; clone_size: -; cdr3_length: 15; v_call: TRBV11-2; j_call: TRBJ1-6; cdr3_nt: TGTGCCAGCAGCTTAGGGGACAGGGTCGGTTCACCCCTCCACTTT; cdr3_aa: CASSLGDRVGSPLHF
d_call: -; clone_size: -; cdr3_length: 15; v_call: TRBV5-4; j_call: TRBJ1-2; cdr3_nt: TGTGCCAGCAGCCCTGCGGGTTCCCGCAACTATGGCTACACCTTC; cdr3_aa: CASSPAGSRNYGYTF
d_call: TRBD2; clone_size: -; cdr3_length: 13; v_call: TRBV7-9; j_call: TRBJ2-7; cdr3_nt: TGTGCCAGCAGCCGCGGGGGAGACTACGAGCAGTACTTC; cdr3_aa: CASSRGGDYEQYF
d_call: TRBD2; clone_size: -; cdr3_length: 14; v_call: TRBV24-1; j_call: TRBJ2-2; cdr3_nt: TGTGCCATCCAGGGAGGGCGGAACACCGGGGAGCTGTTTTTT; cdr3_aa: CAIQGGRNTGELFF
d_call: TRBD2; clone_size: once; cdr3_length: 16; v_call: TRBV6-1; j_call: TRBJ2-1; cdr3_nt: TGTGCCAGCAGTGAAGGACTAGCGGGATGGTACAATGAGCAGTTCTTC; cdr3_aa: CASSEGLAGWYNEQFF
d_call: -; clone_size: -; cdr3_length: 17; v_call: TRBV13; j_call: TRBJ2-2; cdr3_nt: TGTGCCAGCAGCTTAGGCCTGCACAGGGTTTTATCCGGGGAGCTGTTTTTT; cdr3_aa: CASSLGLHRVLSGELFF
d_call: -; clone_size: -; cdr3_length: 14; v_call: TRBV27; j_call: TRBJ2-7; cdr3_nt: TGTGCCAGCAGTTTAGATGTCGGGACCTACGAGCAGTACTTC; cdr3_aa: CASSLDVGTYEQYF
d_call: -; clone_size: -; cdr3_length: 11; v_call: TRBV24-1; j_call: TRBJ2-7; cdr3_nt: TGTGCCACCAGTGATGCGTACGAGCAGTACTTC; cdr3_aa: CATSDAYEQYF
d_call: -; clone_size: -; cdr3_length: 14; v_call: TRBV6-6; j_call: TRBJ1-5; cdr3_nt: TGTGCCAGCAGTTACAAGGGGTATGGGCAGCCCCAGCATTTT; cdr3_aa: CASSYKGYGQPQHF
d_call: TRBD1; clone_size: -; cdr3_length: 15; v_call: TRBV7-2; j_call: TRBJ2-1; cdr3_nt: TGTGCCAGCAGCCCCCCTGGCGGGACAGGCAATGAGCAGTTCTTC; cdr3_aa: CASSPPGGTGNEQFF
d_call: TRBD2; clone_size: -; cdr3_length: 16; v_call: TRBV2; j_call: TRBJ2-2; cdr3_nt: TGTGCCAGCAGGATCGGACTAGCGGGGGCCACCGGGGAGCTGTTTTTT; cdr3_aa: CASRIGLAGATGELFF
d_call: -; clone_size: -; cdr3_length: 18; v_call: TRBV23-1; j_call: TRBJ2-1; cdr3_nt: TGCGCCAGCAGTCCCCAGGGCGGAAAAGGGGCTGTAGGGAATGAGCAGTTCTTC; cdr3_aa: CASSPQGGKGAVGNEQFF
d_call: TRBD1; clone_size: -; cdr3_length: 16; v_call: TRBV28; j_call: TRBJ1-5; cdr3_nt: TGTGCCAGCAGTTTATGGCCCACAGGGGACCATCAGCCCCAGCATTTT; cdr3_aa: CASSLWPTGDHQPQHF
d_call: -; clone_size: -; cdr3_length: 16; v_call: TRBV10-3; j_call: TRBJ1-1; cdr3_nt: TGTGCCATCAGTGAGTCGGGGGGTAGTATGAACACTGAAGCTTTCTTT; cdr3_aa: CAISESGGSMNTEAFF
d_call: -; clone_size: -; cdr3_length: 15; v_call: TRBV4-1; j_call: TRBJ1-5; cdr3_nt: TGCGCCAGCAGCCAGTCCAACCGCGGAAATCAGCCCCAGCATTTT; cdr3_aa: CASSQSNRGNQPQHF
d_call: TRBD2; clone_size: -; cdr3_length: 13; v_call: TRBV7-3; j_call: TRBJ2-3; cdr3_nt: TGTGCCAGCAGCCCCGCGGGGGCAGATACGCAGTATTTT; cdr3_aa: CASSPAGADTQYF
d_call: TRBD2; clone_size: -; cdr3_length: 14; v_call: TRBV28; j_call: TRBJ2-7; cdr3_nt: TGTGCCAGCAGTAATAGCGGGAGGGCCACCGAGCAGTACTTC; cdr3_aa: CASSNSGRATEQYF
d_call: -; clone_size: -; cdr3_length: 17; v_call: TRBV6-4; j_call: TRBJ2-7; cdr3_nt: TGTGCCAGCAGTGCCTCAAGGAGGACAGAATATACCTACGAGCAGTACTTC; cdr3_aa: CASSASRRTEYTYEQYF
d_call: TRBD2; clone_size: -; cdr3_length: 16; v_call: TRBV16; j_call: TRBJ2-7; cdr3_nt: TGTGCCAGCAGCCAATACCAAAACGGGAGGAACTACGAGCAGTACTTC; cdr3_aa: CASSQYQNGRNYEQYF
d_call: TRBD1; clone_size: -; cdr3_length: 15; v_call: TRBV2; j_call: TRBJ2-2; cdr3_nt: TGTGCCAGCGCCGCCGGGACAGGGAACACCGGGGAGCTGTTTTTT; cdr3_aa: CASAAGTGNTGELFF
d_call: -; clone_size: -; cdr3_length: 16; v_call: TRBV5-1; j_call: TRBJ2-1; cdr3_nt: TGCGCCAGCAGTGCGGACGGGACTCGATCCTACAATGAGCAGTTCTTC; cdr3_aa: CASSADGTRSYNEQFF
d_call: TRBD1; clone_size: many; cdr3_length: 15; v_call: TRBV4-3; j_call: TRBJ1-2; cdr3_nt: TGCGCCAGCAGCCAAGGACAGGGATTAGGCTATGGCTACACCTTC; cdr3_aa: CASSQGQGLGYGYTF
d_call: -; clone_size: -; cdr3_length: 13; v_call: TRBV6-4; j_call: TRBJ1-2; cdr3_nt: TGTGCCAGCAGTGACTCGGGAGGTTATGGCTACACCTTC; cdr3_aa: CASSDSGGYGYTF